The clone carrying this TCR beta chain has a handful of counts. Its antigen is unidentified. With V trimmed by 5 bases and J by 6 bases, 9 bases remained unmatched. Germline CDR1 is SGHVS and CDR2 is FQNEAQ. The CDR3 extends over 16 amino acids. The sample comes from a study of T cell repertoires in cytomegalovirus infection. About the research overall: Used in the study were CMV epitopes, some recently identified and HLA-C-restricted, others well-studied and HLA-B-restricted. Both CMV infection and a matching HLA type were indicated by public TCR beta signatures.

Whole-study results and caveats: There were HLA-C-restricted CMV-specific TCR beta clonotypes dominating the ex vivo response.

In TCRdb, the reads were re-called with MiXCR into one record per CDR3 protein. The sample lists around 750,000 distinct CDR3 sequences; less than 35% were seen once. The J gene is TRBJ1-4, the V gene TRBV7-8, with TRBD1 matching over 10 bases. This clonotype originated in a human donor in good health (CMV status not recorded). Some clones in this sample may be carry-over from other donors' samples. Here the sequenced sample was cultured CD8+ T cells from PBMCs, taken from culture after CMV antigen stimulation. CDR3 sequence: CASSTEDRGTYEKLFF. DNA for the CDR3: TGTGCCAGCAGCACCGAGGACAGGGGGACATATGAAAAACTGTTTTTT.